This T cell receptor beta chain appears in the sequencing data of a study of T cell responses to AZD1222 COVID-19 vaccine. TCRdb's copy holds only in-frame clones and misses some; the assay was immunoSEQ multiplex PCR. In the table there are around 120,000 clones, roughly nine tenths of which are singletons. This clone turned up a few times. Trimming cost V 0 bases and J 4 bases, with 17 bases left between them. From germline, CDR1 is SGDLS and CDR2 YYNGEE. CDR3 size: 16 residues. The sequencing used peripheral blood, collected 28 days after the second AZD1222 dose. The chain has TRBV9 and TRBJ2-7; tentatively, D is TRBD2 (6 bases). The source is an adult who received the AZD1222 COVID-19 vaccine. The CDR3 DNA sequence: TGTGCCAGCAGCGTAGGGGGACTTGGGGCCTCTTACGAGCAGTACTTC. This encodes CASSVGGLGASYEQYF.